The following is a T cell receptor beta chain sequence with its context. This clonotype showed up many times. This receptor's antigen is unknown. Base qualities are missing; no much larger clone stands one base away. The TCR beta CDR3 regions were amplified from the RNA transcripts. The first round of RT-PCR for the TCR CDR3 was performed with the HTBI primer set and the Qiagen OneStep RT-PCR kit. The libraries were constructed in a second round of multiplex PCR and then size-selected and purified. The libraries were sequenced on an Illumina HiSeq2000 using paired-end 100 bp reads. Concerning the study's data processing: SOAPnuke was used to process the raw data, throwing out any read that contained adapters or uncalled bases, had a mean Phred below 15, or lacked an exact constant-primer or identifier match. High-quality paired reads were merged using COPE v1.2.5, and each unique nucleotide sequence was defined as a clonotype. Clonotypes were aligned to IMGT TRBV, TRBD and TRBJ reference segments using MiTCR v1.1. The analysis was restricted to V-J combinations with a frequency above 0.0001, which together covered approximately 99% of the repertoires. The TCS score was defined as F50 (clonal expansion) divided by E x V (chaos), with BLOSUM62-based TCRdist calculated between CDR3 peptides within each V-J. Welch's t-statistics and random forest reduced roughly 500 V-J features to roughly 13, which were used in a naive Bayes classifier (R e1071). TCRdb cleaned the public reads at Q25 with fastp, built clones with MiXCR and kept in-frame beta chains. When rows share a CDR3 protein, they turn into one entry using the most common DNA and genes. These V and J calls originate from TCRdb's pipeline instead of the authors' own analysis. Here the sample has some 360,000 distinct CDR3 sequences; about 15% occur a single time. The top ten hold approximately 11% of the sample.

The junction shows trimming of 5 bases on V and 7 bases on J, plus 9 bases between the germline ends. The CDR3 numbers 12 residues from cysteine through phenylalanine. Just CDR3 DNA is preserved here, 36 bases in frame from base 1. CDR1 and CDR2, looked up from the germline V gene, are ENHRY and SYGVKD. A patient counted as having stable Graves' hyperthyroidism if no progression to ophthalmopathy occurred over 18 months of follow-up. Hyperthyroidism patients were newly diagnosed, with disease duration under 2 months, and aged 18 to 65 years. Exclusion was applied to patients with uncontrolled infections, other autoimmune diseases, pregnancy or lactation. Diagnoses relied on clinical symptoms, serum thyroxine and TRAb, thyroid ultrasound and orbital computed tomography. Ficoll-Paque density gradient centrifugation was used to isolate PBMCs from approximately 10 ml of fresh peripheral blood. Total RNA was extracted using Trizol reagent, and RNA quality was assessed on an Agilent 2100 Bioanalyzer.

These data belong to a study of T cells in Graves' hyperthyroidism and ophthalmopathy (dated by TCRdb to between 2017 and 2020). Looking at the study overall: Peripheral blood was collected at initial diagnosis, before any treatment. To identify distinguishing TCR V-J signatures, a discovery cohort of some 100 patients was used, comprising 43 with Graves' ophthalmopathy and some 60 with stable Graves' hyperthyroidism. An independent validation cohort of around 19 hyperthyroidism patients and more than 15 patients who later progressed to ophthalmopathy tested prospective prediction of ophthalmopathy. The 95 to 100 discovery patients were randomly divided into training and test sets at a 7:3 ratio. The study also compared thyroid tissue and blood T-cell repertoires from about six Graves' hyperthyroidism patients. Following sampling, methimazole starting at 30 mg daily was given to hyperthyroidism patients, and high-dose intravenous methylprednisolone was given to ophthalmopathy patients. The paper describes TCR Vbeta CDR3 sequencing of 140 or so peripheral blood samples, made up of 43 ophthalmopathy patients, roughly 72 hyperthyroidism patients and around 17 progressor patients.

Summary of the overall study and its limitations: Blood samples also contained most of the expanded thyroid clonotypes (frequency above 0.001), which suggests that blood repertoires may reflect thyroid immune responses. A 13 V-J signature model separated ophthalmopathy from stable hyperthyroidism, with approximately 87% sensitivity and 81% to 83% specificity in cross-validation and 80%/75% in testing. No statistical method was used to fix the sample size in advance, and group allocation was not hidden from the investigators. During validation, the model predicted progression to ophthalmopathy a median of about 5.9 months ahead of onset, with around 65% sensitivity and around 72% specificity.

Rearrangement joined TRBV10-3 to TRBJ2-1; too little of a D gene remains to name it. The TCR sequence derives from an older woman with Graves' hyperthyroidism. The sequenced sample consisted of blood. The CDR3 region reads CAISFLGNEQFF. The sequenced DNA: TGTGCCATCAGTTTCCTCGGTAATGAGCAGTTCTTC.